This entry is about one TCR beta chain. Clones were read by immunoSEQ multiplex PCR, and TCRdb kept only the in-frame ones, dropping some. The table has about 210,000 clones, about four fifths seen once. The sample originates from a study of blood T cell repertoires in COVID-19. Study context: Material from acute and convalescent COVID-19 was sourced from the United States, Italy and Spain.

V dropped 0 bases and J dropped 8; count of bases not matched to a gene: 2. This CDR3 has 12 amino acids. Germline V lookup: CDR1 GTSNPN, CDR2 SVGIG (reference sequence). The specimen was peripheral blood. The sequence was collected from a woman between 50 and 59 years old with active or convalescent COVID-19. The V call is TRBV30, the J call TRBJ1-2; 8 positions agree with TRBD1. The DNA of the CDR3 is TGTGCCTGGAGTGTACCAGGGGGCGGCTACACCTTC. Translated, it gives CAWSVPGGGYTF.